A selection of T cell receptor beta chains follows, all from one sample in a study of blood T cell repertoires in COVID-19. Repertoires were generated with immunoSEQ multiplex PCR, while TCRdb's copy carries only in-frame clones and drops some. The sample gives about 160,000 clones, around 80% of which show up once; less than 4% is in the top ten. The source material was PBMCs or T cells enriched from blood (not recorded which). The receptors were gathered from an older woman who had recovered from COVID-19. CDR3s include the opening cysteine and the closing phenylalanine or tryptophan. The D gene is left open where the match is weak. Size is omitted from some rows. Given values are once, few, many or a class for expanded clones.

clone size: NA; D gene: TRBD2; V gene: TRBV5-5; J gene: TRBJ2-7; CDR3 protein: CASSLTSGRYEQYF; CDR3 DNA: TGTGCCAGCAGCTTGACTAGCGGACGGTACGAGCAGTACTTC
clone size: NA; D gene: NA; V gene: TRBV11-2; J gene: TRBJ1-6; CDR3 protein: CASSPNAVNSPLHF; CDR3 DNA: TGTGCCAGCAGCCCTAACGCGGTCAATTCACCCCTCCACTTT
clone size: once; D gene: TRBD1; V gene: TRBV19; J gene: TRBJ2-1; CDR3 protein: CASNMGDRDNNEQFF; CDR3 DNA: TGTGCCAGTAACATGGGGGACAGGGACAACAATGAGCAGTTCTTC
clone size: NA; D gene: TRBD1; V gene: TRBV10-3; J gene: TRBJ1-5; CDR3 protein: CAISAETGVRGQPQHF; CDR3 DNA: TGTGCCATCAGTGCAGAGACAGGGGTAAGGGGGCAGCCCCAGCATTTT
clone size: NA; D gene: TRBD2; V gene: TRBV4-2; J gene: TRBJ2-7; CDR3 protein: CASSQGGAYEQYF; CDR3 DNA: TGTGCCAGCAGCCAGGGGGGGGCCTACGAGCAGTACTTC
clone size: once; D gene: TRBD2; V gene: TRBV11-3; J gene: TRBJ2-3; CDR3 protein: CASSLGLAGGPGDTQYF; CDR3 DNA: TGTGCCAGCAGCTTAGGGCTGGCGGGGGGGCCGGGAGATACGCAGTATTTT
clone size: once; D gene: NA; V gene: TRBV18; J gene: TRBJ1-1; CDR3 protein: CASSPREGSNTEAFF; CDR3 DNA: TGTGCCAGCTCACCACGGGAGGGCTCGAACACTGAAGCTTTCTTT
clone size: NA; D gene: NA; V gene: TRBV3-1/TRBV3-2; J gene: TRBJ1-6; CDR3 protein: CASNAGRSNSPLHF; CDR3 DNA: TGTGCCAGCAACGCGGGACGATCAAATTCACCCCTCCACTTT
clone size: NA; D gene: NA; V gene: TRBV14; J gene: TRBJ1-6; CDR3 protein: CASSQTDSYSPLHF; CDR3 DNA: TGTGCCAGCAGCCAAACGGACAGTTATTCACCCCTCCACTTT
clone size: NA; D gene: TRBD2; V gene: TRBV11-3; J gene: TRBJ2-1; CDR3 protein: CASSFRLAGGLDEQFF; CDR3 DNA: TGTGCCAGCAGCTTCCGACTAGCGGGGGGGCTAGATGAGCAGTTCTTC
clone size: NA; D gene: NA; V gene: TRBV6-5; J gene: TRBJ2-7; CDR3 protein: CASSYRGGDYEQYF; CDR3 DNA: TGTGCCAGCAGCTACAGGGGAGGTGACTACGAGCAGTACTTC
clone size: NA; D gene: TRBD2; V gene: TRBV7-9; J gene: TRBJ2-3; CDR3 protein: CASSSRGGLMDTQYF; CDR3 DNA: TGTGCCAGCAGCTCGCGGGGGGGCCTTATGGATACGCAGTATTTT
clone size: NA; D gene: NA; V gene: TRBV5-6; J gene: TRBJ2-5; CDR3 protein: CASSAGETQYF; CDR3 DNA: TGTGCCAGCAGCGCAGGGGAGACCCAGTACTTC
clone size: once; D gene: TRBD2; V gene: TRBV7-2; J gene: TRBJ2-5; CDR3 protein: CASSFGGSLETQYF; CDR3 DNA: TGTGCCAGCAGCTTCGGGGGGTCCTTAGAGACCCAGTACTTC
clone size: NA; D gene: TRBD1; V gene: TRBV5-1; J gene: TRBJ2-4; CDR3 protein: CASRGTGKNIQYF; CDR3 DNA: TGCGCCAGCAGAGGGACAGGGAAAAACATTCAGTACTTC
clone size: NA; D gene: NA; V gene: TRBV3-1/TRBV3-2; J gene: TRBJ1-4; CDR3 protein: CASSHGQGSREKLFF; CDR3 DNA: TGTGCCAGCAGCCATGGGCAGGGATCGAGGGAAAAACTGTTTTTT
clone size: NA; D gene: NA; V gene: TRBV6-5; J gene: TRBJ1-3; CDR3 protein: CASRQLSGNTIYF; CDR3 DNA: TGTGCCAGCCGACAGCTCTCTGGAAACACCATATATTTT
clone size: many; D gene: NA; V gene: TRBV6-5; J gene: TRBJ2-7; CDR3 protein: CASRAGTTYEQYF; CDR3 DNA: TGTGCCAGCAGGGCGGGGACCACCTACGAGCAGTACTTC
clone size: NA; D gene: TRBD2; V gene: TRBV2; J gene: TRBJ2-3; CDR3 protein: CASSAPLAGQNADTQYF; CDR3 DNA: TGTGCCAGCAGCGCGCCCCTAGCGGGCCAGAACGCAGATACGCAGTATTTT
clone size: NA; D gene: NA; V gene: TRBV5-1; J gene: TRBJ1-4; CDR3 protein: CASSLADSSATNEKLFF; CDR3 DNA: TGCGCCAGCAGCTTGGCAGACAGCTCTGCAACTAATGAAAAACTGTTTTTT
clone size: NA; D gene: NA; V gene: TRBV6-5; J gene: TRBJ2-7; CDR3 protein: CASSYQGLNYEQYF; CDR3 DNA: TGTGCCAGCAGTTACCAGGGGTTAAACTACGAGCAGTACTTC
clone size: NA; D gene: TRBD1; V gene: TRBV2; J gene: TRBJ2-2; CDR3 protein: CASSETGVTGELFF; CDR3 DNA: TGTGCCAGCAGTGAAACAGGGGTAACCGGGGAGCTGTTTTTT